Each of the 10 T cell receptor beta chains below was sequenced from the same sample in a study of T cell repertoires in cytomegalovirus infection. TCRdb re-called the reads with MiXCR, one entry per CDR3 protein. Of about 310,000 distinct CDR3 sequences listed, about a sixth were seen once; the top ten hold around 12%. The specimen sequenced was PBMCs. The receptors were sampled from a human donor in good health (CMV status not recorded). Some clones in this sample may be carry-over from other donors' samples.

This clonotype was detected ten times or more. Written as DNA, the CDR3 is TGTGCCAGCAGTTCCTCCGGGACAGGGGACAATCAGCCCCAGCATTTT. Translated, it gives CASSSSGTGDNQPQHF. The chain links TRBV27 to TRBJ1-5; 10 positions agree with TRBD1. Germline values: CDR1 MNHEY, CDR2 SMNVEV (reference sequence). J was trimmed by 3 bases and V by 4 bases; bases with no gene match: 6. There are 16 residues in the CDR3.

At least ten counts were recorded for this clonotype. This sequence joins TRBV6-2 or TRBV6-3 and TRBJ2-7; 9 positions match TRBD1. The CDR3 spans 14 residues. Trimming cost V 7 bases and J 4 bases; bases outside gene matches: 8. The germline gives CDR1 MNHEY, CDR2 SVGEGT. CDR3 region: CASTTSGQGYEQYF. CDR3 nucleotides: TGTGCCAGCACCACCTCGGGACAGGGTTACGAGCAGTACTTC.

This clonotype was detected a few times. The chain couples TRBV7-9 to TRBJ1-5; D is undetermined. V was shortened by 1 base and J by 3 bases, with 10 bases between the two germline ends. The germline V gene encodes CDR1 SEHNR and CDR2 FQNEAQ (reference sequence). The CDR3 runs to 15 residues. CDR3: CASSLGARVNQPQHF. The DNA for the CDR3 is TGTGCCAGCAGCTTAGGGGCTCGGGTCAATCAGCCCCAGCATTTT.

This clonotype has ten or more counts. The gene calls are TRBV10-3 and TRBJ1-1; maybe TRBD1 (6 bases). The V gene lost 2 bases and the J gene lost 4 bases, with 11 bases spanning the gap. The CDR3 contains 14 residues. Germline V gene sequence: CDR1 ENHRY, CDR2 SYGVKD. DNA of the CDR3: TGTGCCATCAGTGAGGGGGGGCCGGGCACTGAAGCTTTCTTT. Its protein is CAISEGGPGTEAFF.

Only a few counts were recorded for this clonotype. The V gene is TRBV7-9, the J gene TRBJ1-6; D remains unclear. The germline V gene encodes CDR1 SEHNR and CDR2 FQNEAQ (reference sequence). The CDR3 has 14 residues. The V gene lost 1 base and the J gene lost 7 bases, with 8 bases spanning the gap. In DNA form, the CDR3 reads TGTGCCAGCAGCTTAGAAGTGGAGAATTCACCCCTCCACTTT. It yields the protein CASSLEVENSPLHF.

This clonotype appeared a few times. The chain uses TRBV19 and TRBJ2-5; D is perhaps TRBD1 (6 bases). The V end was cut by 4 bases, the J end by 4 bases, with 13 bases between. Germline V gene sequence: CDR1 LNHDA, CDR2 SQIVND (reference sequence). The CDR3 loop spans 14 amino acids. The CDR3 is CASSTSGVRETQYF. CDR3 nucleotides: TGTGCCAGTAGTACCTCAGGGGTTCGAGAGACCCAGTACTTC.

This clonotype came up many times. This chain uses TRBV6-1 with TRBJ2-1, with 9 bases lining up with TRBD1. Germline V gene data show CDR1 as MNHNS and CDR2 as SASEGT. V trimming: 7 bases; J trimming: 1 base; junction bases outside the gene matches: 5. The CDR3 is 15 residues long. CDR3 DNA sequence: TGTGCCAGCATCCTAGGGACAGGGTCCTACAATGAGCAGTTCTTC. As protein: CASILGTGSYNEQFF.

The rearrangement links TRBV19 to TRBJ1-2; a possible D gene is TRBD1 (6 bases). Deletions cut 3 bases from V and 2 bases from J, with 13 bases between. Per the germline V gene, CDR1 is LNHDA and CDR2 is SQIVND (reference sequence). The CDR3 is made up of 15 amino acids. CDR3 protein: CASSIALQGNYGYTF. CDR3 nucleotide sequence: TGTGCCAGTAGTATTGCCTTACAGGGAAACTATGGCTACACCTTC. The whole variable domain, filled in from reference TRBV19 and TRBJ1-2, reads DGGITQSPKYLFRKEGQNVTLSCEQNLNHDAMYWYRQDPGQGLRLIYYSQIVNDFQKGDIAEGYSVSREKKESFPLTVTSAQKNPTAFYLCASSIALQGNYGYTFGSGTRLTVV.

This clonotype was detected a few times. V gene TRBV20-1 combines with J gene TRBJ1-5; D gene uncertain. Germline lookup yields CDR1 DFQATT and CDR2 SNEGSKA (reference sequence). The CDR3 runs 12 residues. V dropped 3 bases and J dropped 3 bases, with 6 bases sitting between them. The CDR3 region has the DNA TGCAGTGCTAGGCAGAACAATCAGCCCCAGCATTTT. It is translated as CSARQNNQPQHF.

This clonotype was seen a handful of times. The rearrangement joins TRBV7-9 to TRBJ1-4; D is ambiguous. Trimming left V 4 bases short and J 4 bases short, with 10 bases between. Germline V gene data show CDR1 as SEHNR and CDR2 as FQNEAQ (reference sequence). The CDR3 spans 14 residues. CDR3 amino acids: CASSSPAFNEKLFF. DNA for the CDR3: TGTGCCAGCAGCTCTCCAGCTTTTAATGAAAAACTGTTTTTT.